The next 20 T cell receptor beta chains were all read from a single sample in a study of T cell responses to AZD1222 COVID-19 vaccine (dated by TCRdb to the early 2020s). The library was obtained by the immunoSEQ multiplex PCR assay. In its TCRdb copy, this immuneACCESS table keeps in-frame sequences only and misses some clones. Where compared with another copy, unresolved V genes explain less than half of these, and the others have no known cause. The sample includes under 30,000 clones, with 92% observed a single time. The ten largest clones add up to roughly 8.4% of the sample. The time point label on this specimen signifies: about 28 days (+/-7) after the second vaccine dose. Sequenced material: peripheral blood, taken 28 days after the second AZD1222 dose. These receptors were taken from an adult who received the AZD1222 COVID-19 vaccine.

This chain connects TRBV5-1 to TRBJ2-1; no clear D. Germline values: CDR1 SGHRS, CDR2 YFSETQ. The CDR3 has 12 residues. V was cut by 3 bases and J by 6 bases, with 7 bases left in between. The CDR3 sequence: CASSSGVNEQFF. CDR3 DNA: TGCGCCAGCAGCTCAGGAGTCAATGAGCAGTTCTTC.

The chain combines TRBV2 with TRBJ1-1; D remains unclear. Trimming removed 5 bases at V and 10 bases at J, with 8 bases between. The length of the CDR3 is 10 residues. The germline V gene has CDR1 SNHLY and CDR2 FYNNEI. The CDR3 sequence is CASSHPGAFF. The CDR3 region has the DNA TGTGCCAGCAGTCACCCCGGAGCTTTCTTT. Combining the CDR3 with reference TRBV2 and TRBJ1-1 gives the whole variable domain EPEVTQTPSHQVTQMGQEVILRCVPISNHLYFYWYRQILGQKVEFLVSFYNNEISEKSEIFDDQFSVERPDGSNFTLKIRSTKLEDSAMYFCASSHPGAFFGQGTRLTVV.

In this sample, this clone turned up a few times. This rearrangement joins TRBV6-1 to TRBJ2-3, with a tentative D call TRBD1 (6 bases). Germline lookup yields CDR1 MNHNS and CDR2 SASEGT. Trimming shortened V by 1 base and J by 6 bases, and 14 bases separated the two germline ends. The CDR3 runs to 15 residues. This CDR3 reads CASSEVRGGPDTQYF. DNA for the CDR3: TGTGCCAGCAGTGAAGTACGTGGGGGCCCCGATACGCAGTATTTT.

The chain is built from TRBV5-5 and TRBJ2-4, with 7 nucleotides matching TRBD2. The V segment lost 0 bases and the J segment 3 bases; nucleotides outside the gene matches: 3. Germline V gene lookup returns CDR1 SGHKS and CDR2 YYEKEE (reference sequence). The CDR3 consists of 15 residues. Written as DNA, the CDR3 is TGTGCCAGCAGCTTGGCAGGACTAGGCAAAAACATTCAGTACTTC. The encoded protein is CASSLAGLGKNIQYF.

The chain links TRBV7-3 to TRBJ2-7, with a weak D call TRBD2 (6 bases). The CDR3 is 13 amino acids. Germline V gene sequence: CDR1 SGHTA, CDR2 FQGTGA. Trimming cost V 3 bases and J 8 bases, with 14 bases left between them. The CDR3 DNA sequence: TGTGCCAGCAGCTTCGGAGGGGTAGGGAAGCAGTACTTC. Amino acids: CASSFGGVGKQYF.

The rearrangement uses TRBV3-1 (or the pseudogene TRBV3-2) and TRBJ1-2; unclear D gene. Per the germline V gene, CDR1 is LGHDT and CDR2 is YNNKEL (reference sequence). The CDR3 is made up of 11 amino acids. V lost 6 bases and J lost 2, with 4 bases in between. The CDR3: CASSRNYGYTF. The DNA for the CDR3 is TGTGCCAGCAGTCGCAACTATGGCTACACCTTC.

The rearrangement uses TRBV6-4 and TRBJ2-3; 8 bases agree with TRBD1. CDR3 length: 15 residues. The junction had 9 bases not matched to a gene; V was cut back by 8 bases and J by 2 bases. CDR1 is MRHNA and CDR2 is SNTAGT in the germline V gene. CDR3 DNA sequence: TGTGCCAGCCGCACCGGGACAGGACCCACAGATACGCAGTATTTT. Protein product: CASRTGTGPTDTQYF.

V gene TRBV6-4 combines with J gene TRBJ1-6; D perhaps matches TRBD1 (6 bases). The CDR3 runs to 13 residues. Looked up from germline, CDR1 is MRHNA and CDR2 is SNTAGT. Trimming stripped 3 bases from V and 9 bases from J, with 9 bases between. CDR3 sequence reads: CASSDQQGSPLHF. The CDR3 DNA reads TGTGCCAGCAGTGATCAACAGGGTTCACCCCTCCACTTT.

The chain is built from TRBV19 and TRBJ1-2; 8 bases align to TRBD1. V lost 4 bases to trimming and J lost 0 bases; unmatched junction nucleotides: 7. Germline loops: CDR1 LNHDA, CDR2 SQIVND (reference sequence). The CDR3 runs to 16 residues. This CDR3 reads CASSSAGGGPNYGYTF. The CDR3 coding sequence is TGTGCCAGTAGTAGCGCAGGGGGCGGACCTAACTATGGCTACACCTTC.

The chain links TRBV5-1 to TRBJ1-4; D remains ambiguous. The CDR3 runs 15 residues. Germline V gives CDR1 SGHRS, CDR2 YFSETQ. The V end was cut by 1 base, the J end by 0 bases, with 7 bases between. The CDR3 reads CASSLSSSTNEKLFF. The CDR3 DNA reads as TGCGCCAGCAGCTTGAGCAGTTCAACTAATGAAAAACTGTTTTTT.

This clone has only a few counts. The genes are TRBV30 and TRBJ2-2; TRBD2 matches 10 bases. CDR1 and CDR2 (germline): GTSNPN, SVGIG (reference sequence). V trimming: 0 bases; J trimming: 5 bases; junction bases outside the gene matches: 9. The CDR3 sequence is 17 residues long. CDR3: CAWSVRASGSRTGELFF. The CDR3 bases are TGTGCCTGGAGTGTACGGGCTAGCGGGAGCAGGACCGGGGAGCTGTTTTTT.

CDR3 amino acids: CASSSRGGGTGELFF. The CDR3 DNA is TGTGCCAGCAGTTCCCGTGGGGGTGGGACCGGGGAGCTGTTTTTT. This chain uses TRBV6-6 with TRBJ2-2; D is tentatively TRBD1 or TRBD2 (5 bases each). CDR1 and CDR2 from the germline V gene are MNHNY and SVGAGI (reference sequence). The V gene lost 4 bases and the J gene lost 5 bases, with 14 bases spanning the gap. There are 15 residues in the CDR3.

This chain links TRBV7-2 with TRBJ2-7; 8 bases fit TRBD2. The CDR3 extends over 13 amino acids. Germline CDR1 reads SGHTA; CDR2 reads FQGNSA. V trimming: 5 bases; J trimming: 5 bases; junction bases outside the gene matches: 5. CDR3 protein: CASSPLRGDEQYF. The CDR3 bases are TGTGCCAGCAGCCCATTGCGGGGGGACGAGCAGTACTTC.

The CDR3 region has the DNA TGTGCCACCAGTGATTTGACTAGCGGGAGAGTAGATACGCAGTATTTT. The encoded protein is CATSDLTSGRVDTQYF. This sequence joins TRBV24-1 and TRBJ2-3, with 11 bases matching TRBD2. The germline CDR1 and CDR2 sequences are KGHDR and SFDVKD. Trimming cost V 0 bases and J 5 bases; bases outside gene matches: 3. The CDR3 sequence is 16 residues long.

V is TRBV7-9 and J is TRBJ1-5; perhaps TRBD1 as D (5 bases). There are 17 residues in the CDR3. V lost 6 bases, J lost 6 bases, and 24 bases lay in between. CDR1 and CDR2 from the germline V gene are SEHNR and FQNEAQ (reference sequence). In DNA, the CDR3 is TGTGCCAGCAGTTTTTACGCACGGGGGGGGAAGGTTCAGCCCCAGCATTTT. Protein sequence: CASSFYARGGKVQPQHF.

The rearrangement uses TRBV2 and TRBJ1-2; no firm D call. Trimming stripped 5 bases from V and 8 bases from J, with 9 bases between. There are 11 residues in the CDR3. CDR1 is SNHLY, CDR2 FYNNEI, per germline. The CDR3 protein is CASSQYVGYTF. The CDR3 DNA reads as TGTGCCAGCAGTCAATACGTCGGCTACACCTTC.

This clone was detected only once. The chain has TRBV15 and TRBJ2-5; 11 bases are shared with TRBD2. J lost 2 bases, V lost 5 bases, and 13 bases had no gene match. Germline V lookup: CDR1 LNHNV, CDR2 YYDKDF (reference sequence). CDR3 length equals 18 residues. CDR3 amino acids: CATSDPKELAGVQETQYF. In DNA form, the CDR3 reads TGTGCCACCAGCGACCCTAAGGAACTAGCGGGAGTTCAAGAGACCCAGTACTTC.

V and J are TRBV3-1 (or the pseudogene TRBV3-2) and TRBJ1-5; D remains unclear. Germline CDR1 and CDR2: LGHDT and YNNKEL (reference sequence). The germline V and J ends were trimmed by 2 bases and 2 bases, with 4 bases remaining between them. This CDR3 spans 13 amino acids. CDR3 coding DNA: TGTGCCAGCAGCCAACAGGGCAATCAGCCCCAGCATTTT. Amino acids: CASSQQGNQPQHF.

The chain has TRBV3-1 (or the pseudogene TRBV3-2) and TRBJ2-4; D not certain. Germline lookup yields CDR1 LGHDT and CDR2 YNNKEL (reference sequence). V shed 2 bases and J shed 7 bases, with 9 bases lying between them. The CDR3 runs to 13 residues. The CDR3 here is CASSQTATNIQYF. CDR3 DNA: TGTGCCAGCAGCCAAACTGCAACCAACATTCAGTACTTC.

The chain couples TRBV3-1 (or the pseudogene TRBV3-2) to TRBJ2-3; 9 bases are a match to TRBD1. Germline V lookup: CDR1 LGHDT, CDR2 YNNKEL (reference sequence). The CDR3 runs to 14 residues. The junction had 4 bases not matched to a gene; V was cut back by 3 bases and J by 6 bases. The CDR3 is CASSQTGGGDTQYF. The DNA for the CDR3 is TGTGCCAGCAGCCAGACAGGGGGAGGGGATACGCAGTATTTT.